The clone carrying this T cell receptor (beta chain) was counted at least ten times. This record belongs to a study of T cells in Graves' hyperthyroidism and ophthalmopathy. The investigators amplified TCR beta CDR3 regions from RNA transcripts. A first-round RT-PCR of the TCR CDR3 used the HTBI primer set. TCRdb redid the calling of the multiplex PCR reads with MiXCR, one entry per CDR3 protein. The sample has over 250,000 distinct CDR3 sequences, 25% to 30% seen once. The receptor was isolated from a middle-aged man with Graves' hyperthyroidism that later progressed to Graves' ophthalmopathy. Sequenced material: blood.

The CDR3 here is CASSDSGSYYYGYTF. In nucleotides, the CDR3 is TGTGCCAGCAGTGACTCGGGCAGCTATTACTATGGCTACACCTTC. The chain couples TRBV6-4 to TRBJ1-2, with no clear D. The V end lost 0 bases, the J end lost 3 bases, and 11 bases lay between the germline ends. This CDR3 comprises 15 residues. The germline V gene encodes CDR1 MRHNA and CDR2 SNTAGT.